The T cell receptor beta chain described here comes from a study of CD8+CD57+ T cells in acquired aplastic anemia. The overall study: DNA per sorted CD4+ or CD8+ sample ranged about 0.19 to 30 ug, averaging around 3.2 ug. Healthy CD8+ samples averaged around 10 million reads. Notes on the study in general: Patients and controls were not found to differ significantly in CD8+ Simpson's diversity. It was found that almost 30 CD8+ CDR3 sequences were shared between patients and controls.

V lost 1 base and J 4 bases, leaving 13 bases between the germline ends. The CDR3 totals 15 residues. For CDR3 and TCR beta VDJ profiling, genomic DNA was the template used. TCRdb passed the reads through MiXCR, listing each CDR3 protein once. The table lists just over 400,000 distinct CDR3 sequences, about two thirds of them singletons. A note on this clonotype: As yet, its antigen is unknown.

The receptor's source is a human donor in good health, serving as a control. The sample was sorted CD4+, CD8+, or CD8+CD57+ T cells (not recorded which) from PBMCs. The chain is built from TRBV12-3 or TRBV12-4 and TRBJ1-2; D gene unclear. CDR3 residues: CASSLGTAMSYGYTF. CDR3 sequence (DNA): TGTGCCAGCAGTTTAGGGACCGCTATGTCCTATGGCTACACCTTC.